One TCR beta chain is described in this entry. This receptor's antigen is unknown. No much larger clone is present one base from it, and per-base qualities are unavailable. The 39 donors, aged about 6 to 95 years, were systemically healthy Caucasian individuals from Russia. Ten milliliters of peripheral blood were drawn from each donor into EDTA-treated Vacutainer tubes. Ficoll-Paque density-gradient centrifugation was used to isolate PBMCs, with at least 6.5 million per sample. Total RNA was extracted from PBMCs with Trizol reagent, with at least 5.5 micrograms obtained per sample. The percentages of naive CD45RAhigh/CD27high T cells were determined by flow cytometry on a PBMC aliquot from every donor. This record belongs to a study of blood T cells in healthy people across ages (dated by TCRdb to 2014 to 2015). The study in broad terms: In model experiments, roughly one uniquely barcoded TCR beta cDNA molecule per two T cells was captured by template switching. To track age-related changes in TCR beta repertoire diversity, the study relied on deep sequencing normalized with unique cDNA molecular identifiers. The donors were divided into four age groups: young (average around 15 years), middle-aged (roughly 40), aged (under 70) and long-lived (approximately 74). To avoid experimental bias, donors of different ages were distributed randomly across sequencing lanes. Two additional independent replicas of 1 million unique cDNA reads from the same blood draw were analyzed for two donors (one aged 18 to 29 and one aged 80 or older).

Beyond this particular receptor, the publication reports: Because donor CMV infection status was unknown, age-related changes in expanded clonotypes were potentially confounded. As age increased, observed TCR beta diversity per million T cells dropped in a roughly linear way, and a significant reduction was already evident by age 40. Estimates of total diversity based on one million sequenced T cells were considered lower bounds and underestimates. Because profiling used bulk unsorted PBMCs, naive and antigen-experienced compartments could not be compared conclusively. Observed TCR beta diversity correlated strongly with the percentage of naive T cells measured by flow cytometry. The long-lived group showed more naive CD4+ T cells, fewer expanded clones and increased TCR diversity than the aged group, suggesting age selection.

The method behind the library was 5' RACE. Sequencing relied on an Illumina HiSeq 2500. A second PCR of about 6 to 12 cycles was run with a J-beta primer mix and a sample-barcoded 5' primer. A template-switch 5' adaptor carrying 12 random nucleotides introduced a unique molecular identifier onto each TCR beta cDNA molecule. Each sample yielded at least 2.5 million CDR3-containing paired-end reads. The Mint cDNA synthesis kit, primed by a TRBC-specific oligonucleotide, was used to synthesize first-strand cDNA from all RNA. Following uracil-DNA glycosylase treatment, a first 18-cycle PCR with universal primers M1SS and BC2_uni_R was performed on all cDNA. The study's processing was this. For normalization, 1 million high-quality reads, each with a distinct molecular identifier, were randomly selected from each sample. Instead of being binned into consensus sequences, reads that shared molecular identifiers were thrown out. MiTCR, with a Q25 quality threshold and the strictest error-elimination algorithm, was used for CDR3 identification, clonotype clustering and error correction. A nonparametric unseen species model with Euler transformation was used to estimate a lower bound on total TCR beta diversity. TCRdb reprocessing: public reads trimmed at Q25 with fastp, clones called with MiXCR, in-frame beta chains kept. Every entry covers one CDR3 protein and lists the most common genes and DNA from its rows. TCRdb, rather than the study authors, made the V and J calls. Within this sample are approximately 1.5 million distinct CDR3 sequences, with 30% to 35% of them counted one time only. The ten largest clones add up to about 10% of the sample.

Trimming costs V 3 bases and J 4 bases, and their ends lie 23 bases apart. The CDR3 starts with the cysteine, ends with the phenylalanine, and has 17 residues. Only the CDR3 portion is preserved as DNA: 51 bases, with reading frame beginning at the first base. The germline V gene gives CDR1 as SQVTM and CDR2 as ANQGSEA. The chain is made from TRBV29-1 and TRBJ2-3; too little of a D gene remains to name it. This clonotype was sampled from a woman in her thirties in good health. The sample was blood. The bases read TGCAGCGTTGATATTCGGCGGACCAATTCCAGAGCAGATACGCAGTATTTT. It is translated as CSVDIRRTNSRADTQYF.